This T cell receptor (beta chain) was recorded in a study of CXCR3-negative and CXCR3-positive naive CD8 T cells. The study's findings and limits: Diversity proved comparably high across both naive subsets and much lower in memory CD8+ cells. Naive cells that were CXCR3-positive had more hydrophobic TRB CDR3s (compared with CXCR3-negative naive cells).

UMI-labeled 5' RACE yielded the TRB cDNA libraries. From the 5' RACE reads, TCRdb lists one entry per CDR3 protein and no DNA. This table holds 130,000 to 150,000 distinct CDR3 sequences. Naive CD8+ T cells showed a CD45RO-CCR7+CD27+CD95- phenotype. As to this clonotype: Its antigen is undetermined.

Germline V gene lookup returns CDR1 MNHEY and CDR2 SVGAGI. CDR3 size: 13 residues. This clonotype was sampled from a human donor in good health. Some clones in this sample may be carry-over from other donors' samples. Sequenced sample: naive CXCR3+ CD8+ T cells from blood. Indicated subset: CD45RO-CCR7+CD27+CD95- naive CD8+ T cells expressing CXCR3 (TNR3+). The rearrangement joins TRBV6-5 to TRBJ1-1; with no DNA, the TCRdb D assignment of TRBD1 cannot be verified. This CDR3 reads CASKEARGTEAFF.